The text below deals with one T cell receptor beta chain. This clone was found a few times. It lacks a known antigen. No per-base quality is available; no much larger clone lies one base away. Collaborating institutions collected whole blood in K2EDTA tubes following their own protocols. Collaborator samples were shipped for TCRbeta analysis as frozen whole blood, isolated PBMCs, or DNA extracted from either sample type. Sequences MDHEN (CDR1) and SYDVKM (CDR2) are obtained from the germline V gene. Cut back by 5 bases and 0 bases, the V and J ends lie 11 bases apart. The CDR3 has 15 amino acids, counting the end cysteine and phenylalanine. The CDR3 DNA has 45 bases and is translated from base 1. The data are from a study of blood T cell repertoires in COVID-19 (TCRdb year 2020). The study in broad terms: Samples covering the acute and convalescent phases of COVID-19 were provided by collaborators in the United States, Italy and Spain. The material from the prospective study consisted of cDNA or gDNA derived from T cells, B-cell-depleted T cells, or PBMCs. The dataset comprised deeply sampled blood TCRbeta repertoires from subjects exposed to, actively infected with, or recovered from COVID-19. The repertoires were released in a freely available public database intended as a resource for research on the immune response to SARS-CoV-2. Samples came from the ongoing ImmuneRACE study (first 160 participants) plus 1,254 subjects from 6 global collaborators. Sample metadata almost always included a de-identified subject ID, COVID-19 status, age in years and sex. Where available, HLA class I and class II types were taken from metadata supplied by the sample provider and were not determined by assay-based typing. What the study reported, not specific to this receptor: The amount of clinical and demographic metadata varied by source and participant and was provided uncurated.

The immunoSEQ Assay, a bias-controlled multiplex PCR, was used to amplify TCRbeta CDR3 regions from genomic DNA. The original methods were these. Nucleated cell counts per sample were estimated from amplification of reference gene primers within the assay. Sequence reads were collapsed and filtered to measure the absolute abundance of every unique TCRbeta CDR3 rearrangement. For each sample, productive Simpson clonality was calculated as the square root of Simpson's diversity index over productive rearrangements. Entries here come from immuneACCESS through TCRdb and include only in-frame sequences with V and J called. Some clones fail to appear in such tables; in the studies checked, an unresolved V gene covers under half of the shortfall, and the cause of the remainder is unknown. V, J and clone size reflect that table, while D and trimming were determined from the DNA. The sample data list about 250,000 clones, and 70% to 85% of these were observed just once. The top ten clones comprise approximately 3.2% of the sample.

This receptor was identified in a woman aged 80 or over with acute or convalescent COVID-19. The material sequenced was peripheral blood. The sequence is built from TRBV28 and TRBJ1-3, with no confident D gene call. CDR3 sequence: CASSPIDNSGNTIYF. The bases read TGTGCCAGCAGTCCCATCGACAACTCTGGAAACACCATATATTTT.